This TCR beta chain was sequenced during a study of T cells after yellow fever vaccination. Findings of the study overall: One caveat is that FACS-sorted repertoires could contain abundant clonotypes contaminating from the bulk population.

This clonotype was picked up many times. Antigen: not known. TCRdb processed the 5' RACE reads anew with MiXCR; each CDR3 protein has one entry. The sample includes 200,000 to 300,000 distinct CDR3 sequences, roughly 3.5% of them seen just once. V was pared by 5 bases and J by 11 bases, with 11 bases between. The CDR3 length is 12 residues. Germline CDR1 is SGHRS and CDR2 is YFSETQ. The input for sequencing was PBMCs, taken 15 days after the yellow fever booster vaccination. The chain carries TRBV5-1 and TRBJ1-6; no definite D call. This receptor was obtained from a man between 18 and 29 years old who received the YFV17D yellow fever vaccine. DNA for the CDR3: TGCGCCAGCAGGAATTATTCGGCACCCCTCCACTTT. Its translation: CASRNYSAPLHF.